These T cell receptor beta chains were read from a single sample in a study of CD8 T cells in ankylosing spondylitis. TCRdb redid the calling of the 5' RACE reads with MiXCR, one entry per CDR3 protein. The sample has around 250,000 distinct CDR3 sequences; roughly 32% are singletons. Sequencing was carried out using blood, either unsorted or a sorted T cell fraction (not recorded which). The receptors were gathered from a male donor with ankylosing spondylitis or in good health (not recorded which). Each CDR3 is given with its conserved first and last residue. D genes are given only for firm matches. The size entry is marked missing in some rows and otherwise reads once, few, many or a size class.

D: .
size: .
J: TRBJ2-7
V: TRBV7-6
CDR3: CASSIARNQGGSYEQYF
DNA: TGTGCCAGCAGCATAGCTAGGAACCAGGGGGGCTCCTACGAGCAGTACTTC

D: .
size: .
J: TRBJ2-5
V: TRBV7-6
CDR3: CASSPIWGNQETQYF
DNA: TGTGCCAGCAGCCCCATTTGGGGCAACCAAGAGACCCAGTACTTC

D: TRBD1
size: few
J: TRBJ2-2
V: TRBV9
CDR3: CASSVGQGGAGELFF
DNA: TGTGCCAGCAGCGTCGGACAGGGGGGGGCCGGGGAGCTGTTTTTT

D: .
size: few
J: TRBJ1-1
V: TRBV20-1
CDR3: CSASSPPDLAFF
DNA: TGCAGTGCTAGTAGTCCGCCAGATCTAGCTTTCTTT

D: TRBD1
size: many
J: TRBJ2-7
V: TRBV6-5
CDR3: CASSYSGDSFYEQYF
DNA: TGTGCCAGCAGTTACTCGGGGGACAGCTTCTACGAGCAGTACTTC

D: .
size: .
J: TRBJ2-7
V: TRBV5-1
CDR3: CASSPQITGRRYEQYF
DNA: TGCGCCAGCAGCCCCCAGATCACCGGACGGAGATACGAGCAGTACTTC

D: .
size: .
J: TRBJ2-7
V: TRBV12-3/TRBV12-4
CDR3: CASSSWGTYEQYF
DNA: TGTGCCAGCAGTTCTTGGGGGACCTACGAGCAGTACTTC

D: TRBD1
size: many
J: TRBJ2-3
V: TRBV29-1
CDR3: CSVERQGSTDTQYF
DNA: TGCAGCGTCGAAAGACAGGGCAGCACAGATACGCAGTATTTT

D: TRBD1
size: once
J: TRBJ1-2
V: TRBV20-1
CDR3: CSARVSGTAENYGYTF
DNA: TGCAGTGCTAGAGTATCGGGGACAGCCGAAAACTATGGCTACACCTTC

D: .
size: .
J: TRBJ1-5
V: TRBV6-2/TRBV6-3
CDR3: CASRPQEFNQPQHF
DNA: TGTGCCAGCAGACCTCAAGAGTTCAATCAGCCCCAGCATTTT

D: TRBD1
size: .
J: TRBJ2-7
V: TRBV7-8
CDR3: CASSLKRGTGGYEQYF
DNA: TGTGCCAGCAGCTTAAAACGCGGGACAGGGGGCTACGAGCAGTACTTC

D: .
size: few
J: TRBJ1-5
V: TRBV6-1
CDR3: CASSEWVGNQPQHF
DNA: TGTGCCAGCAGTGAATGGGTAGGGAATCAGCCCCAGCATTTT

D: .
size: .
J: TRBJ1-5
V: TRBV9
CDR3: CASSALGSNQPQHF
DNA: TGTGCCAGCAGCGCCCTGGGTAGCAATCAGCCCCAGCATTTT

D: .
size: few
J: TRBJ2-7
V: TRBV10-3
CDR3: CAISESADEQYF
DNA: TGTGCCATCAGTGAGTCGGCAGACGAGCAGTACTTC

D: TRBD2
size: few
J: TRBJ2-5
V: TRBV29-1
CDR3: CSVGGRLASGVQETQYF
DNA: TGCAGCGTTGGGGGTCGTCTGGCTAGCGGGGTCCAAGAGACCCAGTACTTC

D: TRBD2
size: .
J: TRBJ2-1
V: TRBV2
CDR3: CASRGGTSGTYNEQFF
DNA: TGTGCCAGCAGGGGGGGGACTAGCGGGACCTACAATGAGCAGTTCTTC

D: .
size: few
J: TRBJ1-1
V: TRBV20-1
CDR3: CSARDPRVRNTEAFF
DNA: TGCAGTGCTAGAGATCCTAGGGTTCGGAACACTGAAGCTTTCTTT

D: .
size: .
J: TRBJ2-5
V: TRBV7-9
CDR3: CASSFGHGETQYF
DNA: TGTGCCAGCAGCTTCGGGCACGGGGAGACCCAGTACTTC

D: .
size: once
J: TRBJ2-3
V: TRBV29-1
CDR3: CSVGGPDTQYF
DNA: TGCAGCGTTGGCGGGCCAGATACGCAGTATTTT

D: .
size: .
J: TRBJ2-1
V: TRBV15
CDR3: CATSRVGIDSNEQFF
DNA: TGTGCCACCAGCAGAGTGGGGATAGACAGCAATGAGCAGTTCTTC

D: TRBD1
size: few
J: TRBJ2-1
V: TRBV7-9
CDR3: CASSTLKGTGNTNEQFF
DNA: TGTGCCAGCAGCACGCTAAAAGGGACAGGGAATACCAATGAGCAGTTCTTC

D: .
size: .
J: TRBJ1-1
V: TRBV12-3/TRBV12-4
CDR3: CASSWKLNTEAFF
DNA: TGTGCCAGCAGCTGGAAACTGAACACTGAAGCTTTCTTT

D: .
size: .
J: TRBJ2-3
V: TRBV20-1
CDR3: CSAQGGTDTQYF
DNA: TGCAGTGCTCAGGGTGGGACAGATACGCAGTATTTT

D: .
size: .
J: TRBJ1-1
V: TRBV5-1
CDR3: CASSPDADTEAFF
DNA: TGCGCCAGCAGCCCGGACGCGGACACTGAAGCTTTCTTT

D: .
size: few
J: TRBJ2-1
V: TRBV24-1
CDR3: CATAGQGRNEQFF
DNA: TGTGCCACCGCGGGGCAGGGTAGGAATGAGCAGTTCTTC